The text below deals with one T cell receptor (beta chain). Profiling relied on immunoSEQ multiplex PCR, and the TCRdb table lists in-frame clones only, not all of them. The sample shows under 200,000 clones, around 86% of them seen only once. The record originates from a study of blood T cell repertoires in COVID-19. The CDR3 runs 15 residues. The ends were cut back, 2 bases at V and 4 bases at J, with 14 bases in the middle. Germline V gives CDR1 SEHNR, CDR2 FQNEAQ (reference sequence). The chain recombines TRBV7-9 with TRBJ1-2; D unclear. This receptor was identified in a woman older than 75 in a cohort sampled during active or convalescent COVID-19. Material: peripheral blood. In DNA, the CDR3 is TGTGCCAGCAGCTTAACGACCCAGAGCGTCTATGGCTACACCTTC. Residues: CASSLTTQSVYGYTF.